The rows below give T cell receptor beta chains drawn from one sample of a study of blood T cell repertoires in COVID-19. Profiling relied on immunoSEQ multiplex PCR, and the TCRdb table lists in-frame clones only, not all of them. The sample holds approximately 350,000 clones, 90% to 95% seen once. Sequencing was performed on peripheral blood. The origin of the receptors is a woman under 30 who had recovered from COVID-19. CDR3s include the opening cysteine and the closing phenylalanine or tryptophan. A D gene is named only where the DNA matches it firmly. Rows give clone size only sometimes, using once, few, many, or a class for an expanded clone.

d_call	clone_size	j_call	v_call	cdr3_aa	cdr3_nt
.	.	TRBJ2-1	TRBV11-3	CASSLSGAAQFF	TGTGCCAGCAGCTTATCGGGAGCGGCGCAGTTCTTC
TRBD1	.	TRBJ2-1	TRBV6-2/TRBV6-3	CASSHRQGTRDEQFF	TGTGCCAGCAGCCATCGACAGGGTACTAGGGATGAGCAGTTCTTC
.	.	TRBJ1-2	TRBV6-2/TRBV6-3	CASSYESQDYTF	TGTGCCAGCAGTTACGAATCGCAGGACTACACCTTC
.	.	TRBJ1-2	TRBV19	CASSIKAARQTWTYGYTF	TGTGCCAGTAGTATTAAAGCAGCGCGACAGACCTGGACCTATGGCTACACCTTC
TRBD2	few	TRBJ2-1	TRBV7-2	CASSLVKAPSGHRFF	TGTGCCAGCAGCTTAGTAAAGGCCCCTAGCGGGCACCGGTTCTTC
.	.	TRBJ1-1	TRBV7-2	CASSLAAYTEAFF	TGTGCCAGCAGCTTAGCTGCGTACACTGAAGCTTTCTTT
TRBD1	.	TRBJ1-2	TRBV7-2	CASSLRDSVSYYGYTF	TGTGCCAGCAGCTTAAGGGACAGCGTCAGCTACTATGGCTACACCTTC
.	.	TRBJ2-5	TRBV7-8	CASSLSVRGQGTQYF	TGTGCCAGCAGCCTGTCGGTGCGGGGGCAAGGGACCCAGTACTTC
.	.	TRBJ2-1	TRBV13	CASSLEGMSYNEQFF	TGTGCCAGCAGCTTAGAGGGGATGTCCTACAATGAGCAGTTCTTC
.	.	TRBJ1-3	TRBV7-2	CASSFTGNSGNTIYF	TGTGCCAGCAGCTTCACAGGGAACTCTGGAAACACCATATATTTT
TRBD2	.	TRBJ2-1	TRBV4-3	CASSQRTRGEQFF	TGCGCCAGCAGCCAAAGGACTAGGGGTGAGCAGTTCTTC
.	.	TRBJ2-1	TRBV30	CAWSVHFPWRDEYNEQFF	TGTGCCTGGAGTGTACATTTCCCATGGCGGGACGAATATAATGAGCAGTTCTTC
.	medium-sized	TRBJ2-1	TRBV28	CASSLFGQTTYNEQFF	TGTGCCAGCAGTTTATTCGGACAGACTACCTACAATGAGCAGTTCTTC
TRBD1	.	TRBJ2-5	TRBV19	CATRAGGMETQYF	TGTGCCACTAGGGCAGGGGGAATGGAGACCCAGTACTTC
TRBD1	once	TRBJ1-1	TRBV27	CASSLFGQGQTLSRTEAFF	TGTGCCAGCAGTCTCTTTGGACAGGGCCAAACCCTTTCACGAACTGAAGCTTTCTTT
TRBD1	.	TRBJ1-5	TRBV28	CASSSQGAGGNQPQHF	TGTGCCAGCAGTTCACAGGGGGCTGGTGGCAATCAGCCCCAGCATTTT
TRBD2	.	TRBJ2-1	TRBV5-1	CASSPVAGQATSEQFF	TGCGCCAGCAGCCCAGTAGCGGGGCAAGCTACTTCGGAGCAGTTCTTC
.	.	TRBJ2-1	TRBV18	CASSPSELGGNEQFF	TGTGCCAGCTCACCTAGCGAGTTAGGTGGCAATGAGCAGTTCTTC
TRBD2	.	TRBJ2-1	TRBV6-2/TRBV6-3	CASSQRLAGGNEQFF	TGTGCCAGCAGTCAACGACTAGCGGGGGGAAATGAGCAGTTCTTC
.	.	TRBJ1-2	TRBV27	CASSFQGQNYGYTF	TGTGCCAGCAGTTTCCAGGGGCAAAACTATGGCTACACCTTC
.	.	TRBJ1-1	TRBV3-1/TRBV3-2	CASSQEQNTEAFF	TGTGCCAGCAGCCAAGAACAAAACACTGAAGCTTTCTTT
TRBD1	.	TRBJ1-1	TRBV6-2/TRBV6-3	CASSSPAYRGAFF	TGTGCCAGCAGTTCCCCGGCTTACAGGGGAGCTTTCTTT
TRBD1	.	TRBJ2-5	TRBV5-1	CASSLQPGTGEETQYF	TGCGCCAGCAGCCTCCAACCCGGGACAGGGGAAGAGACCCAGTACTTC
.	few	TRBJ2-2	TRBV19	CASSRGLSTGGELFF	TGTGCCAGTAGCCGGGGGTTATCAACAGGCGGGGAGCTGTTTTTT
.	.	TRBJ2-6	TRBV1	CTPSRTGVFGANVLTF	TGCACCCCTTCCAGGACAGGGGTGTTTGGGGCCAACGTCCTGACTTTC
TRBD2	.	TRBJ2-3	TRBV15	CATSRGVIAGRTDTQYF	TGTGCCACCAGCAGAGGAGTCATAGCGGGACGCACAGATACGCAGTATTTT
.	few	TRBJ1-6	TRBV10-3	CAIRDNYNSPLHF	TGTGCCATCAGGGACAACTATAATTCACCCCTCCACTTT
.	.	TRBJ2-1	TRBV24-1	CATSSRDNEQFF	TGTGCCACCTCGAGCAGGGACAATGAGCAGTTCTTC
TRBD2	.	TRBJ2-5	TRBV25-1	CASSAWGGVETQYF	TGTGCCAGCAGTGCCTGGGGGGGGGTGGAGACCCAGTACTTC
TRBD1	.	TRBJ1-1	TRBV7-2	CASIPTGGTSTEAFF	TGTGCCAGCATCCCTACAGGGGGCACGAGTACTGAAGCTTTCTTT
.	.	TRBJ1-1	TRBV15	CATSRAPGSGVSTEAFF	TGTGCCACCAGCAGAGCCCCTGGGTCGGGGGTATCCACTGAAGCTTTCTTT
.	.	TRBJ1-5	TRBV7-2	CASSPGPLASQPQHF	TGTGCCAGCAGCCCCGGGCCCCTAGCAAGTCAGCCCCAGCATTTT
TRBD1	.	TRBJ1-1	TRBV19	CASSILGSPGQKNTEAFF	TGTGCCAGTAGTATCTTAGGTTCTCCGGGACAGAAGAACACTGAAGCTTTCTTT